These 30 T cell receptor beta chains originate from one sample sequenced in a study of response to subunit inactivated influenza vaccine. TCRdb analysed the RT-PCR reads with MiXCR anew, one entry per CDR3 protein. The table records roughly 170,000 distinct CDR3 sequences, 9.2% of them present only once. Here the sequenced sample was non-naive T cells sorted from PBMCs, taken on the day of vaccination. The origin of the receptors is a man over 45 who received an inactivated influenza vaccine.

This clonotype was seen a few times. CDR3 sequence (DNA): TGTGCCAGCAGTCCGGGGCCCGGGGCTAGGCAGTACTTC. Amino acid sequence: CASSPGPGARQYF. The rearrangement joins TRBV28 to TRBJ2-7; D is tentatively TRBD1 or TRBD2 (5 bases each). The germline V gene has CDR1 MDHEN and CDR2 SYDVKM. There are 13 residues in the CDR3. Between the trimmed V and J ends, which lost 5 bases and 9 bases, there was a span of 17 bases.

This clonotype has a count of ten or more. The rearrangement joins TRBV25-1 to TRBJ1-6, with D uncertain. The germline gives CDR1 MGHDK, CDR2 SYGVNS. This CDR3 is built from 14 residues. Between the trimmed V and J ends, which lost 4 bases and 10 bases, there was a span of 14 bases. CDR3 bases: TGTGCCAGCAGTGGATGGGGTTTTGACTCACCCCTCCACTTT. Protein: CASSGWGFDSPLHF.

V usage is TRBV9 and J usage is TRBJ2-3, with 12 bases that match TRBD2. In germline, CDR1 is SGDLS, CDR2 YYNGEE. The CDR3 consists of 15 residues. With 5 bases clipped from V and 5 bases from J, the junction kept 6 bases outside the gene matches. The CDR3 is CASRATSGGLDTQYF. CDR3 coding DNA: TGTGCCAGCAGGGCGACTAGCGGGGGCCTAGATACGCAGTATTTT. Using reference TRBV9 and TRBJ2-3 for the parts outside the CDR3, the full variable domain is DSGVTQTPKHLITATGQRVTLRCSPRSGDLSVYWYQQSLDQGLQFLIQYYNGEERAKGNILERFSAQQFPDLHSELNLSSLELGDSALYFCASRATSGGLDTQYFGPGTRLTVL.

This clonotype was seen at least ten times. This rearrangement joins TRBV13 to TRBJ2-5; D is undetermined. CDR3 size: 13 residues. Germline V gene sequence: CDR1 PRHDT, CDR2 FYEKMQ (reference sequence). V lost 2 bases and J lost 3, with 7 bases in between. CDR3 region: CASSLFWEETQYF. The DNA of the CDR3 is TGTGCCAGCAGCTTATTCTGGGAAGAGACCCAGTACTTC.

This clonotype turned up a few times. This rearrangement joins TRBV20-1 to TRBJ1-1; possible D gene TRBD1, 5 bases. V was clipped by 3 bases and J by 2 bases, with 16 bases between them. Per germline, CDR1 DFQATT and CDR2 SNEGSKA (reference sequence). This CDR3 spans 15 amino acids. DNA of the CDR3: TGCAGTGCTAGTGGGGGTTTCCGCGGAAACACTGAAGCTTTCTTT. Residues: CSASGGFRGNTEAFF.

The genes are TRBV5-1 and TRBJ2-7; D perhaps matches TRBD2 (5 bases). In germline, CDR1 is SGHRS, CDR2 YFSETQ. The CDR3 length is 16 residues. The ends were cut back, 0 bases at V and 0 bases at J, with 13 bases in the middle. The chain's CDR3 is CASSLGGAGISYEQYF. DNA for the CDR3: TGCGCCAGCAGCTTGGGCGGAGCCGGGATCTCCTACGAGCAGTACTTC.

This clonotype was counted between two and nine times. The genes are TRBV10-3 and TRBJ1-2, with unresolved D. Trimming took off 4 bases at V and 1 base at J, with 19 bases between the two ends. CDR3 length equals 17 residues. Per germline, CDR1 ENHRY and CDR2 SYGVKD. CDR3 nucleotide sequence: TGTGCCATCAGTGGTGCCGCCCGGGGTTGGAGTAACTATGGCTACACCTTC. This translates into CAISGAARGWSNYGYTF.

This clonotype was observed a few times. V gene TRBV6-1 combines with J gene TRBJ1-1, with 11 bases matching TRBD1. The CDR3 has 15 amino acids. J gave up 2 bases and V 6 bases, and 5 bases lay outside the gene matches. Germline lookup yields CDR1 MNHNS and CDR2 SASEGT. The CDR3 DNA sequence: TGTGCCAGCAGACGGGACAGGGGGACAAACACTGAAGCTTTCTTT. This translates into CASRRDRGTNTEAFF.

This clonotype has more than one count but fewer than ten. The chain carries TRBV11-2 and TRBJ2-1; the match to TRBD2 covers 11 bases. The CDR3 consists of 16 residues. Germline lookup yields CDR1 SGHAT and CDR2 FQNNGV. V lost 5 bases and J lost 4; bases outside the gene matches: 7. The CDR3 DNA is TGTGCCAGCAGCCTCACCGGGACTAGCGGATACAATGAGCAGTTCTTC. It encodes CASSLTGTSGYNEQFF. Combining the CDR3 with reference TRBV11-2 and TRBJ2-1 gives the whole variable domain EAGVAQSPRYKIIEKRQSVAFWCNPISGHATLYWYQQILGQGPKLLIQFQNNGVVDDSQLPKDRFSAERLKGVDSTLKIQPAKLEDSAVYLCASSLTGTSGYNEQFFGPGTRLTVL.

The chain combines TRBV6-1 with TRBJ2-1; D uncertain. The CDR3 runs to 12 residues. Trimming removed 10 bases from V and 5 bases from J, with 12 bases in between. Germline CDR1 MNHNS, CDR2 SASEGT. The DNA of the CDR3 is TGTGCCACCGAAGCTAGAGACAATGAGCAGTTCTTC. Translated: CATEARDNEQFF.

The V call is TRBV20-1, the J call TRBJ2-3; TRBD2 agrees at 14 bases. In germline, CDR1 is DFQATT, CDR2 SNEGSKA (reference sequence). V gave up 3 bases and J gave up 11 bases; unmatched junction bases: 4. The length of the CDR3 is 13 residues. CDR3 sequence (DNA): TGCAGTGCTAGGACTAGCGGGGGGGCAGGGCAGTATTTT. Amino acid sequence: CSARTSGGAGQYF.

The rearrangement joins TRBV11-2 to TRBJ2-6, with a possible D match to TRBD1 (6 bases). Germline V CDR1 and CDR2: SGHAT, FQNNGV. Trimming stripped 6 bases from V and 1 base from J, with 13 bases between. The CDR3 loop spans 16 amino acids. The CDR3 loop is CASSPNTGSGANVLTF. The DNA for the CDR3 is TGTGCCAGCAGTCCAAATACAGGGTCTGGGGCCAACGTCCTGACTTTC.

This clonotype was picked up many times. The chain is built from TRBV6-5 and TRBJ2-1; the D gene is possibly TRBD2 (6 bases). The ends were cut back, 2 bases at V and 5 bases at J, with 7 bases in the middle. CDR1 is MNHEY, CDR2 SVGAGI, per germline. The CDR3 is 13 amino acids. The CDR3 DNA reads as TGTGCCAGCAGTTACGGGACTCACAATGAGCAGTTCTTC. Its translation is CASSYGTHNEQFF.

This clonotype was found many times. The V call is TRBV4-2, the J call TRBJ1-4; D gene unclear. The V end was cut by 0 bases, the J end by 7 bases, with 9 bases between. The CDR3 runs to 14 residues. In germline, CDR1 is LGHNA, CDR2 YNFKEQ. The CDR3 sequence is CASSQDGFGEKLFF. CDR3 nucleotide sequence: TGTGCCAGCAGCCAAGACGGGTTTGGTGAAAAACTGTTTTTT.

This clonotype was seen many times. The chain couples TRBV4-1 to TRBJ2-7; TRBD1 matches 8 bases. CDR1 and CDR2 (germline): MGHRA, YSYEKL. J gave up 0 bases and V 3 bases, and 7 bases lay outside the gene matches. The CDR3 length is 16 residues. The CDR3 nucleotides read TGCGCCAGCAGCCAGGGTCCGGACAGGGTCTCCTACGAGCAGTACTTC. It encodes CASSQGPDRVSYEQYF.

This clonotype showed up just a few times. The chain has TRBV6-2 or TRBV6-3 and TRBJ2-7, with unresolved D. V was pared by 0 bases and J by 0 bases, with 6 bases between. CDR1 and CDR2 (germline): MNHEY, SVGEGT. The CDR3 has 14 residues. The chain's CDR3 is CASSYSLDSYEQYF. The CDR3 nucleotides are TGTGCCAGCAGTTACTCTCTCGACTCCTACGAGCAGTACTTC.

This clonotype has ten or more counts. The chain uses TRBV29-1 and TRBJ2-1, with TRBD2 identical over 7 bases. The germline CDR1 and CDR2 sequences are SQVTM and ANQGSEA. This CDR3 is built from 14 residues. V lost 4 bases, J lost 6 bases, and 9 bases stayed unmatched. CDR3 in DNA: TGCAGCGTTGTATGGGGGAGGGCCCCCAATGAGCAGTTCTTC. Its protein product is CSVVWGRAPNEQFF.

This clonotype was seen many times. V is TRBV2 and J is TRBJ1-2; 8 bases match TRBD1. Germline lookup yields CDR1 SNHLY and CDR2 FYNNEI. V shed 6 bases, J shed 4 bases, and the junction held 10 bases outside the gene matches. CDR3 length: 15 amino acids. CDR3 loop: CASRSGTGAFYGYTF. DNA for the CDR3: TGTGCCAGCAGGAGCGGGACAGGAGCCTTCTATGGCTACACCTTC.

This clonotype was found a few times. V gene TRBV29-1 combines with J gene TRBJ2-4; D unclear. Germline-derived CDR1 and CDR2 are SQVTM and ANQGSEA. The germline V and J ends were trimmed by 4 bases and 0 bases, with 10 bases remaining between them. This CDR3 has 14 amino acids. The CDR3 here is CSVGEEVAKNIQYF. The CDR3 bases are TGCAGCGTTGGGGAAGAAGTAGCCAAAAACATTCAGTACTTC.

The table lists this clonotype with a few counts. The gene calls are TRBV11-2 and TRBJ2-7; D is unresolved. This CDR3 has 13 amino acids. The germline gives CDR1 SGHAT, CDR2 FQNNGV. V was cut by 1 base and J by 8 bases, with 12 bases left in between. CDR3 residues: CASSLAFIDQQYF. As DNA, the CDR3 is TGTGCCAGCAGCTTAGCGTTTATAGATCAGCAGTACTTC. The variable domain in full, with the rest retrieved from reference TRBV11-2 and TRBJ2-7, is EAGVAQSPRYKIIEKRQSVAFWCNPISGHATLYWYQQILGQGPKLLIQFQNNGVVDDSQLPKDRFSAERLKGVDSTLKIQPAKLEDSAVYLCASSLAFIDQQYFGPGTRLTVT.

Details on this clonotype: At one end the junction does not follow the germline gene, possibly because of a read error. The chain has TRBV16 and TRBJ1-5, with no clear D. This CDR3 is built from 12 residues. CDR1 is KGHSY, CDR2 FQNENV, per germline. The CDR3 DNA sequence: TGTTCCAGCAGCCAAAACAATCAGCCCCAGCATTTT. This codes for CSSSQNNQPQHF.

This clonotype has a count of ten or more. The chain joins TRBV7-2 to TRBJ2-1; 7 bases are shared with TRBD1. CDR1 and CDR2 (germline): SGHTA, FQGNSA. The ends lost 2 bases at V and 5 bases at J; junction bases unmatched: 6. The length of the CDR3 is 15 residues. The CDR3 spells CASSLRDRVNNEQFF. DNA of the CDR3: TGTGCCAGCAGCTTACGTGACAGGGTGAACAATGAGCAGTTCTTC.

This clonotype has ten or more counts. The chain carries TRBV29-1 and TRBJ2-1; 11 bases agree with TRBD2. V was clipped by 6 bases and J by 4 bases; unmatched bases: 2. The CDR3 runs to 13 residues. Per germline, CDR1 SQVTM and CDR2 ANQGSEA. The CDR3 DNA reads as TGCAGCGTCCGACTAGCGGGGTACAATGAGCAGTTCTTC. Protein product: CSVRLAGYNEQFF.

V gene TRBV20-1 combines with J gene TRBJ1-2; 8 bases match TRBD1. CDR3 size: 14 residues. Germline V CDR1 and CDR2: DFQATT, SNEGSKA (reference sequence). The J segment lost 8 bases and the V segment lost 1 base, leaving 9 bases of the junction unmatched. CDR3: CSARAVRGQEGYTF. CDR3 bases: TGCAGTGCTAGAGCCGTCAGGGGGCAAGAAGGCTACACCTTC.

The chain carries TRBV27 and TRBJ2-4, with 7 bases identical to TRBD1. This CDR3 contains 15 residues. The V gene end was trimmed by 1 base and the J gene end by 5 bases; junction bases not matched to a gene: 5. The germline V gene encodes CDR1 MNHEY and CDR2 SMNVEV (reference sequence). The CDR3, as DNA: TGTGCCAGCAGTTTATATGGGCAGGGGGAAAACATTCAGTACTTC. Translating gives CASSLYGQGENIQYF.

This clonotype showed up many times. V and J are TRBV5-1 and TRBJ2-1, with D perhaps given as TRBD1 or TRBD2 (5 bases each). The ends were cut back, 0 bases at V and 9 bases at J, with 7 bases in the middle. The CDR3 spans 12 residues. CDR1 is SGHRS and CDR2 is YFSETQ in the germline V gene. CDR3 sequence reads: CASSLERGEQFF. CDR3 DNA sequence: TGCGCCAGCAGCTTGGAGAGGGGTGAGCAGTTCTTC.

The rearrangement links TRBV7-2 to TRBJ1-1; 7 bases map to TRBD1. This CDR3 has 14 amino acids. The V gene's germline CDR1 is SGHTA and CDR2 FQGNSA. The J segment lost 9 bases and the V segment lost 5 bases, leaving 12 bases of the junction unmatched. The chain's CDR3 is CASSLGTVLTQAFF. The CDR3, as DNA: TGTGCCAGCAGCCTCGGGACAGTCCTTACCCAAGCTTTCTTT. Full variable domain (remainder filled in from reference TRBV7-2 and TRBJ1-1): GAGVSQSPSNKVTEKGKDVELRCDPISGHTALYWYRQSLGQGLEFLIYFQGNSAPDKSGLPSDRFSAERTGGSVSTLTIQRTQQEDSAVYLCASSLGTVLTQAFFGQGTRLTVV.

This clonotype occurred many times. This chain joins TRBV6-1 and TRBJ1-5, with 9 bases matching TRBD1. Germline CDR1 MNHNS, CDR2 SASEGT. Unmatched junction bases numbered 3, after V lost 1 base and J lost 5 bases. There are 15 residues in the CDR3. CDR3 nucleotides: TGTGCCAGCAGTGAAGAGGGGACAGGGTATCAGCCCCAGCATTTT. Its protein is CASSEEGTGYQPQHF.

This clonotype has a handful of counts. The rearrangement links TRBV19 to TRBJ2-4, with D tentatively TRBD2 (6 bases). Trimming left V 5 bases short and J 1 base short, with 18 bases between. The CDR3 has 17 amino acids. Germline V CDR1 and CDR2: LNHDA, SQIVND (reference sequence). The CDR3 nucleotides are TGTGCCAGTAGTTCGAAGACTAGTGAATGGGCCAAAAACATTCAGTACTTC. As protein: CASSSKTSEWAKNIQYF.

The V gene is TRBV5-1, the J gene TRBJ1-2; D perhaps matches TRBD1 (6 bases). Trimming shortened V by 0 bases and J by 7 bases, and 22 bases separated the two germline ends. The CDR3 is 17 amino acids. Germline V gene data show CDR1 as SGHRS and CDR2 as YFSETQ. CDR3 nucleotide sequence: TGCGCCAGCAGCTTGGGGGACCTCTCCCTTCGGGGGCTTGGCTACACCTTC. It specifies CASSLGDLSLRGLGYTF.